These 20 T cell receptor beta chains came from one sample sequenced in a study of cytomegalovirus exposure and HLA in healthy donors. PCR was performed using 60 Vbeta and 13 Jbeta primers. Clones were read by immunoSEQ multiplex PCR, and TCRdb kept only the in-frame ones, dropping some. The sample table sets out about 64,000 clones. Sequencing used PBMCs. The receptors were gathered from a woman between 18 and 30 years old in good health and CMV-seronegative.

The V gene is TRBV9, the J gene TRBJ1-2; the D is unclear. The CDR3 is 14 residues long. Trimming removed 1 base from V and 0 bases from J, with 7 bases in between. CDR1 and CDR2 from the germline V gene are SGDLS and YYNGEE. CDR3 sequence (DNA): TGTGCCAGCAGCGTAAACGGGGCTAACTATGGCTACACCTTC. This encodes CASSVNGANYGYTF.

The rearrangement links TRBV9 to TRBJ2-7; 13 bases are a match to TRBD2. This CDR3 has 16 amino acids. Germline loops: CDR1 SGDLS, CDR2 YYNGEE. V lost 1 base, J lost 5 bases, and 6 bases stayed unmatched. The CDR3: CASSVLGLAGRDEQYF. CDR3 DNA sequence: TGTGCCAGCAGCGTATTGGGACTAGCGGGACGGGACGAGCAGTACTTC.

The CDR3 loop reads CASSLGTGFYEQYF. The CDR3 DNA reads TGTGCCAGCAGCTTAGGGACAGGGTTCTACGAGCAGTACTTC. The chain links TRBV11-2 to TRBJ2-7; 8 bases line up with TRBD1. The CDR3 contains 14 residues. V gave up 1 base and J gave up 3 bases; unmatched junction bases: 2. The V gene's germline CDR1 is SGHAT and CDR2 FQNNGV.

The chain couples TRBV7-2 to TRBJ1-2; TRBD1 agrees at 8 bases. From germline, CDR1 is SGHTA and CDR2 FQGNSA. V trimming: 8 bases; J trimming: 4 bases; junction bases outside the gene matches: 12. The CDR3 extends over 15 amino acids. As DNA, the CDR3 is TGTGCCAGCCTCAACAGGGGGAATTACGGCTATGGCTACACCTTC. It yields the protein CASLNRGNYGYGYTF.

The rearrangement uses TRBV7-8 and TRBJ1-2; D is undetermined. The CDR3 is made up of 13 amino acids. Trimming took off 0 bases at V and 8 bases at J, with 10 bases between the two ends. Germline V gene lookup returns CDR1 SGHVS and CDR2 FQNEAQ. The CDR3 DNA reads as TGTGCCAGCAGCTTAGCCTCGGGTTGGGGCTACACCTTC. Its translation is CASSLASGWGYTF.

The chain links TRBV5-6 to TRBJ2-7; 7 nucleotides match TRBD1. Unmatched junction bases numbered 5, after V lost 0 bases and J lost 5 bases. Per the germline V gene, CDR1 is SGHDT and CDR2 is YYEEEE. There are 14 residues in the CDR3. As DNA, the CDR3 is TGTGCCAGCAGCTTGGGGACAGGAAGGAACGAGCAGTACTTC. Protein product: CASSLGTGRNEQYF.

The chain couples TRBV25-1 to TRBJ2-7; possible D gene TRBD2, 5 bases. CDR3 length: 14 residues. The germline CDR1 and CDR2 sequences are MGHDK and SYGVNS. Trimming took 4 bases from V and 2 from J, leaving 12 bases between them. The CDR3 region has the DNA TGTGCCAGCAGTGGGACTTTTTCGGCCTACGAGCAGTACTTC. This encodes CASSGTFSAYEQYF.

The chain is built from TRBV7-9 and TRBJ1-1, with 8 bases identical to TRBD1. V dropped 5 bases and J dropped 4; count of bases not matched to a gene: 3. The CDR3 runs 13 residues. Germline-derived CDR1 and CDR2 are SEHNR and FQNEAQ (reference sequence). This CDR3 reads CASSRGQGTEAFF. CDR3 nucleotides: TGTGCCAGCAGCAGAGGACAGGGCACTGAAGCTTTCTTT. The whole variable domain, remainder taken from reference TRBV7-9 and TRBJ1-1, is DTGVSQNPRHKITKRGQNVTFRCDPISEHNRLYWYRQTLGQGPEFLTYFQNEAQLEKSRLLSDRFSAERPKGSFSTLEIQRTEQGDSAMYLCASSRGQGTEAFFGQGTRLTVV.

The gene calls are TRBV27 and TRBJ2-1, with D perhaps matching TRBD1 (5 bases). Germline V gene lookup returns CDR1 MNHEY and CDR2 SMNVEV (reference sequence). V lost 6 bases and J 0 bases, leaving 15 bases between the germline ends. The CDR3 has 16 amino acids. This CDR3 reads CASSPPGHSSYNEQFF. In nucleotides, the CDR3 is TGTGCCAGCAGCCCACCTGGACACTCCTCCTACAATGAGCAGTTCTTC.

The chain uses TRBV11-2 and TRBJ1-2, with a weak D call TRBD1 (5 bases). V shed 2 bases and J shed 4 bases, with 14 bases lying between them. This CDR3 spans 15 amino acids. Germline CDR1 SGHAT, CDR2 FQNNGV. CDR3 sequence reads: CASSLSDSTVYGYTF. CDR3 bases: TGTGCCAGCAGCTTATCCGACAGCACCGTCTATGGCTACACCTTC. The complete variable domain, with remaining parts taken from reference TRBV11-2 and TRBJ1-2, reads EAGVAQSPRYKIIEKRQSVAFWCNPISGHATLYWYQQILGQGPKLLIQFQNNGVVDDSQLPKDRFSAERLKGVDSTLKIQPAKLEDSAVYLCASSLSDSTVYGYTFGSGTRLTVV.

This chain links TRBV7-6 with TRBJ2-2, with 7 nucleotides matching TRBD1. The J segment lost 1 base and the V segment lost 5 bases, leaving 10 bases of the junction unmatched. Germline-derived CDR1 and CDR2 are SGHVS and FNYEAQ. CDR3 length: 17 residues. The CDR3 loop is CASSTVLGQENTGELFF. CDR3 bases: TGTGCCAGCAGCACAGTCCTCGGACAGGAGAACACCGGGGAGCTGTTTTTT.

The chain joins TRBV4-2 to TRBJ2-3; 12 bases are shared with TRBD2. This CDR3 spans 16 amino acids. V shed 4 bases, J shed 3 bases, and the junction held 5 bases outside the gene matches. Germline values: CDR1 LGHNA, CDR2 YNFKEQ. The CDR3 protein is CASSLRTSGATDTQYF. As DNA, the CDR3 is TGTGCCAGCAGCCTCAGGACTAGCGGGGCGACAGATACGCAGTATTTT.

V is TRBV30 and J is TRBJ2-3, with D perhaps matching TRBD2 (5 bases). The CDR3 length is 15 residues. V was trimmed by 0 bases and J by 6 bases, leaving 16 bases between them. Germline V CDR1 and CDR2: GTSNPN, SVGIG (reference sequence). The CDR3 DNA reads TGTGCCTGGAGTGTAGGTCAAAGTGAGCGGGATACGCAGTATTTT. As protein: CAWSVGQSERDTQYF.

The chain is built from TRBV11-3 and TRBJ2-3; TRBD2 aligns across 11 bases. J was trimmed by 2 bases and V by 1 base; bases with no gene match: 2. The CDR3 is 16 amino acids. Per the germline V gene, CDR1 is SGHNT and CDR2 is YENEEA. The DNA for the CDR3 is TGTGCCAGCAGCTTAGTAGCGGGGGGGTACACAGATACGCAGTATTTT. Encoded protein: CASSLVAGGYTDTQYF.

V gene TRBV19 combines with J gene TRBJ1-2; possibly TRBD1 for D (6 bases). Trimming removed 8 bases from V and 2 bases from J, with 15 bases in between. The CDR3 consists of 14 residues. CDR1 and CDR2 (germline): LNHDA, SQIVND (reference sequence). In nucleotides, the CDR3 is TGTGCCAGTGAGGATATACAGGGAAACTATGGCTACACCTTC. This translates into CASEDIQGNYGYTF.

The chain is built from TRBV9 and TRBJ2-2, with 14 bases matching TRBD2. J was trimmed by 7 bases and V by 4 bases; bases with no gene match: 9. In germline, CDR1 is SGDLS, CDR2 YYNGEE. The CDR3 has 17 amino acids. CDR3 sequence (DNA): TGTGCCAGCAGCTTGGGACTAGCGGGAGAGTCGGGCGGGGAGCTGTTTTTT. It yields the protein CASSLGLAGESGGELFF. Full variable domain (outside the CDR3, taken from reference TRBV9 and TRBJ2-2): DSGVTQTPKHLITATGQRVTLRCSPRSGDLSVYWYQQSLDQGLQFLIQYYNGEERAKGNILERFSAQQFPDLHSELNLSSLELGDSALYFCASSLGLAGESGGELFFGEGSRLTVL.

The V gene is TRBV5-1, the J gene TRBJ1-1; 7 bases map to TRBD1. In germline, CDR1 is SGHRS, CDR2 YFSETQ. The CDR3 covers 13 residues. The V segment lost 5 bases and the J segment 4 bases; nucleotides outside the gene matches: 5. The CDR3 spells CASRGDSRTEAFF. The CDR3 DNA sequence: TGCGCCAGCAGAGGGGACAGCCGCACTGAAGCTTTCTTT. The variable domain in full, with the rest retrieved from reference TRBV5-1 and TRBJ1-1, is KAGVTQTPRYLIKTRGQQVTLSCSPISGHRSVSWYQQTPGQGLQFLFEYFSETQRNKGNFPGRFSGRQFSNSRSEMNVSTLELGDSALYLCASRGDSRTEAFFGQGTRLTVV.

The chain carries TRBV5-1 and TRBJ2-7; TRBD2 is a possible D gene (6 bases). The CDR3 length is 14 residues. V lost 0 bases and J 3 bases, leaving 10 bases between the germline ends. CDR1 is SGHRS and CDR2 is YFSETQ in the germline V gene. CDR3 sequence: CASSLAGVGYEQYF. Written as DNA, the CDR3 is TGCGCCAGCAGCTTGGCGGGAGTAGGCTACGAGCAGTACTTC.

The chain recombines TRBV7-9 with TRBJ2-7; 14 bases fit TRBD2. The CDR3 length is 13 residues. V lost 8 bases to trimming and J lost 6 bases; unmatched junction nucleotides: 3. The germline V gene has CDR1 SEHNR and CDR2 FQNEAQ (reference sequence). This CDR3 reads CASGTSGGGEQYF. CDR3 nucleotides: TGTGCCAGCGGGACTAGCGGGGGTGGCGAGCAGTACTTC.

V usage is TRBV15 and J usage is TRBJ2-7; possible D gene TRBD1, 6 bases. Trimming stripped 5 bases from V and 2 bases from J, with 10 bases between. The CDR3 length is 13 residues. Germline CDR1 and CDR2: LNHNV and YYDKDF (reference sequence). CDR3 nucleotides: TGTGCCACCAGCCCCCGGACAGCCTACGAGCAGTACTTC. Translating it yields CATSPRTAYEQYF.